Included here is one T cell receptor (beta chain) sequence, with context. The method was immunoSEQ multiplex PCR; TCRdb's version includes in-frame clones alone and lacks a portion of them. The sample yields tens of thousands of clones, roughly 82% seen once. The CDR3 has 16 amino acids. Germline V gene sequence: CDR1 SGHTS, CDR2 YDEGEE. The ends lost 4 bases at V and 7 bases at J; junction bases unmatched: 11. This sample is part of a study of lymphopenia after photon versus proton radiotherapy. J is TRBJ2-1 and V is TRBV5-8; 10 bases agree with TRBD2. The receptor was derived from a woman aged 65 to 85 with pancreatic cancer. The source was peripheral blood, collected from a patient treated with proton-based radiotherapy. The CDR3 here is CASSGASGRRGNEQFF. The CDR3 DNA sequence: TGTGCCAGCAGCGGAGCTAGCGGGAGAAGGGGGAATGAGCAGTTCTTC.